Shown below are 13 T cell receptor beta chains from a single sample sequenced in a study of blood T cell repertoires in COVID-19. TCRdb's copy holds only in-frame clones and misses some; the assay was immunoSEQ multiplex PCR. The data contain approximately 93,000 clones, around 86% of them singletons. Sequenced sample: peripheral blood. The source is a man aged 50 to 59 with active or convalescent COVID-19.

This sequence joins TRBV14 and TRBJ1-6, with TRBD1 matching over 8 bases. Germline V CDR1 and CDR2: SGHDN, FVKESK. The CDR3 runs to 16 residues. With V trimmed by 4 bases and J by 9 bases, 11 bases remained unmatched. The CDR3 bases are TGTGCCAGCAGCCGGGGAACCGGGACAGGCGGTTCACCCCTCCACTTT. Encoded protein: CASSRGTGTGGSPLHF.

J is TRBJ1-1 and V is TRBV2; 7 bases align to TRBD1. Germline CDR1 and CDR2: SNHLY and FYNNEI. The V gene end was trimmed by 6 bases and the J gene end by 1 base; junction bases not matched to a gene: 5. The CDR3 runs to 14 residues. CDR3 DNA: TGTGCCAGCAGGGTGCCAGGGGGGAACACTGAAGCTTTCTTT. Residues: CASRVPGGNTEAFF.

This chain links TRBV6-6 with TRBJ1-2; 8 nucleotides line up with TRBD1. CDR3 length: 14 residues. The germline V gene has CDR1 MNHNY and CDR2 SVGAGI (reference sequence). Unmatched junction bases numbered 5, after V lost 6 bases and J lost 2 bases. The CDR3 sequence is CASRTGQENYGYTF. The CDR3 nucleotides are TGTGCCAGCAGGACGGGACAGGAAAACTATGGCTACACCTTC.

This clone occurred once. The CDR3 protein is CASSPAGKSYGYEQYF. The CDR3 nucleotides read TGTGCCAGCAGCCCGGCGGGGAAAAGCTACGGCTACGAGCAGTACTTC. The genes are TRBV7-9 and TRBJ2-7; TRBD2 is a possible D gene (6 bases). V shed 5 bases and J shed 3 bases, with 20 bases lying between them. Germline values: CDR1 SEHNR, CDR2 FQNEAQ (reference sequence). CDR3 length equals 16 residues.

This rearrangement joins TRBV7-2 to TRBJ1-6, with D maybe TRBD1 (6 bases). The germline gives CDR1 SGHTA, CDR2 FQGNSA. V gave up 2 bases and J gave up 5 bases, with 10 bases separating them. The CDR3 is made up of 15 amino acids. This CDR3 is CASSLRQANNSPLHF. The CDR3 DNA is TGTGCCAGCAGCTTAAGACAGGCTAATAATTCACCCCTCCACTTT.

The J gene is TRBJ1-1, the V gene TRBV2; 7 bases agree with TRBD1. Germline V gives CDR1 SNHLY, CDR2 FYNNEI. Germline trimming cut 6 bases from V and 3 bases from J; bases unmatched to any gene: 10. The CDR3 contains 15 residues. This CDR3 reads CASRKFRTGDTEAFF. CDR3 in DNA: TGTGCCAGCAGGAAATTTAGAACAGGGGACACTGAAGCTTTCTTT.

This chain joins TRBV2 and TRBJ2-4, with TRBD2 matching 11 bases. CDR3 length equals 14 residues. Per the germline V gene, CDR1 is SNHLY and CDR2 is FYNNEI. V lost 5 bases, J lost 9 bases, and 6 bases stayed unmatched. In DNA form, the CDR3 reads TGTGCCAGCAGTCTTCTAGCGGGGGGCCCCATTCAGTACTTC. Translation gives CASSLLAGGPIQYF.

This chain links TRBV29-1 with TRBJ2-1, with 8 bases lining up with TRBD2. The CDR3 loop spans 13 amino acids. Germline V CDR1 and CDR2: SQVTM, ANQGSEA. After removal of 1 base from V and 7 bases from J, the junction contained 3 bases not matched to a gene. The CDR3 sequence is CSVEAGGWNEQFF. The CDR3 bases are TGCAGCGTTGAAGCGGGGGGGTGGAATGAGCAGTTCTTC.

This chain uses TRBV11-2 with TRBJ1-6, with TRBD1 identical over 9 bases. After removal of 0 bases from V and 10 bases from J, the junction contained 7 bases not matched to a gene. The germline CDR1 and CDR2 sequences are SGHAT and FQNNGV. The CDR3 is made up of 16 amino acids. This CDR3 is CASSLDLWTGDSPLHF. The CDR3 coding sequence is TGTGCCAGCAGCTTAGATCTTTGGACAGGGGACTCACCCCTCCACTTT. Full variable domain (missing parts from reference TRBV11-2 and TRBJ1-6): EAGVAQSPRYKIIEKRQSVAFWCNPISGHATLYWYQQILGQGPKLLIQFQNNGVVDDSQLPKDRFSAERLKGVDSTLKIQPAKLEDSAVYLCASSLDLWTGDSPLHFGNGTRLTVT.

V usage is TRBV5-1 and J usage is TRBJ2-3, with 10 bases that match TRBD2. This CDR3 has 15 residues. V was pared by 7 bases and J by 1 base, with 6 bases of the junction left unmatched. Germline assignment: CDR1 SGHRS and CDR2 YFSETQ. The chain's CDR3 is CASSRSGGGTDTQYF. The CDR3 bases are TGCGCCAGCTCGAGGAGCGGGGGGGGCACAGATACGCAGTATTTT.

The genes are TRBV7-8 and TRBJ2-3; TRBD1 is a possible D gene (5 bases). Trimming pared 5 bases from V and 1 base from J, leaving 13 bases between. From germline, CDR1 is SGHVS and CDR2 FQNEAQ. This CDR3 is 15 amino acids long. The chain's CDR3 is CASSVLGQGTDTQYF. In DNA, the CDR3 is TGTGCCAGCAGCGTCCTGGGGCAAGGCACAGATACGCAGTATTTT.

J is TRBJ1-5 and V is TRBV28, with a tentative D call TRBD1 (6 bases). CDR3 length: 13 residues. V lost 5 bases and J lost 6, with 11 bases in between. CDR1 is MDHEN, CDR2 SYDVKM, per germline. The CDR3 bases are TGTGCCAGCAGTCAAACAGGGACTCAGCCCCAGCATTTT. This codes for CASSQTGTQPQHF.

The gene calls are TRBV18 and TRBJ2-7; 10 nucleotides line up with TRBD2. Germline CDR1 is KGHSH and CDR2 is LQKENI. The junction had 9 bases not matched to a gene; V was cut back by 1 base and J by 6 bases. The CDR3 is 16 amino acids. CDR3 coding DNA: TGTGCCAGCTCACCACGGGCAGAGGTAGCGGGAGGCGAGCAGTACTTC. This gives the protein CASSPRAEVAGGEQYF. The whole variable domain, filled in from reference TRBV18 and TRBJ2-7, reads NAGVMQNPRHLVRRRGQEARLRCSPMKGHSHVYWYRQLPEEGLKFMVYLQKENIIDESGMPKERFSAEFPKEGPSILRIQQVVRGDSAAYFCASSPRAEVAGGEQYFGPGTRLTVT.